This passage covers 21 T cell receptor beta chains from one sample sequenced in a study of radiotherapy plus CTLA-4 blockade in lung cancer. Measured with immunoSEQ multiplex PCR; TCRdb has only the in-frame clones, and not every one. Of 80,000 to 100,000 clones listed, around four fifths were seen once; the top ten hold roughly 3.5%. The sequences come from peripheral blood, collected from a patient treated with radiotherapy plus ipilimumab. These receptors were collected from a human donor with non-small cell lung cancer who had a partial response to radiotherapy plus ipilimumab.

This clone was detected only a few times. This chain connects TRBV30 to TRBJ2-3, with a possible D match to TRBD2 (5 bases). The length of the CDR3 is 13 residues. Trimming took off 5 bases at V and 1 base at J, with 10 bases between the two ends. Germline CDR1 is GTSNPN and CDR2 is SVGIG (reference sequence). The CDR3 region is CAWEGRGTDTQYF. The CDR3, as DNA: TGTGCCTGGGAGGGAAGGGGCACAGATACGCAGTATTTT.

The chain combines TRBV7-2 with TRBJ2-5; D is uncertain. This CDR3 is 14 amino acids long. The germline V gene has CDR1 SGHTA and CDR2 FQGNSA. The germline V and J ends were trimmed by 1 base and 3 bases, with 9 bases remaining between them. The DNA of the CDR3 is TGTGCCAGCAGCTTAGGTACTGCGGAAGAGACCCAGTACTTC. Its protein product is CASSLGTAEETQYF.

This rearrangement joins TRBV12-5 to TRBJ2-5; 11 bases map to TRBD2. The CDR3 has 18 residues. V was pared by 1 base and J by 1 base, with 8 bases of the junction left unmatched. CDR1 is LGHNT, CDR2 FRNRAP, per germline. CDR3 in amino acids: CASGLAPSGRTPQETQYF. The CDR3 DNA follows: TGTGCTAGTGGTTTGGCACCTAGCGGGAGGACCCCCCAAGAGACCCAGTACTTC. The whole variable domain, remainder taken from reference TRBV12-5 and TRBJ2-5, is DARVTQTPRHKVTEMGQEVTMRCQPILGHNTVFWYRQTMMQGLELLAYFRNRAPLDDSGMPKDRFSAEMPDATLATLKIQPSEPRDSAVYFCASGLAPSGRTPQETQYFGPGTRLLVL.

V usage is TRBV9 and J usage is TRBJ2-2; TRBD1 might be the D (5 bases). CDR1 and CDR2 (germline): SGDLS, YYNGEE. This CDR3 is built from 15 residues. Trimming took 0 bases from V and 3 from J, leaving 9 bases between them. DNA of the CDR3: TGTGCCAGCAGCGTAGGTCAGGGCCACACCGGGGAGCTGTTTTTT. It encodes CASSVGQGHTGELFF.

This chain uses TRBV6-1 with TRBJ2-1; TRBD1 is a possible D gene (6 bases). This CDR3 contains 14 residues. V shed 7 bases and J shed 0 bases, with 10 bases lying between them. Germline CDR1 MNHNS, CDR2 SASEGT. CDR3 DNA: TGTGCCAGCATTAAAGGGGGCTCCTACAATGAGCAGTTCTTC. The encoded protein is CASIKGGSYNEQFF.

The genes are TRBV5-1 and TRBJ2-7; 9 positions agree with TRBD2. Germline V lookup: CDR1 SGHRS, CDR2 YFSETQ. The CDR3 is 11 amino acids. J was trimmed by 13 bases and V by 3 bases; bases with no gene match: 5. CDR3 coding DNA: TGCGCCAGCAGCTCCATGGGACTAGCATACTTC. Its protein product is CASSSMGLAYF.

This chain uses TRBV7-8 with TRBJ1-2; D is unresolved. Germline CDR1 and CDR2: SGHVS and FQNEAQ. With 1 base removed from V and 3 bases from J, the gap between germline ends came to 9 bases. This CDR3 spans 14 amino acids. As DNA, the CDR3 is TGTGCCAGCAGCTTAGGTGTAGCGTACTATGGCTACACCTTC. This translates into CASSLGVAYYGYTF.

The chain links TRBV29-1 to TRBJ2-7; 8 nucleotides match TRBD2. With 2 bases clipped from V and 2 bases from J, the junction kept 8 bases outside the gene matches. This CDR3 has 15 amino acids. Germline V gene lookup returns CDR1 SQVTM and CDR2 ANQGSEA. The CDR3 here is CSVESTGTRAYEQYF. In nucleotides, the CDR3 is TGCAGCGTTGAAAGTACAGGGACTAGAGCCTACGAGCAGTACTTC.

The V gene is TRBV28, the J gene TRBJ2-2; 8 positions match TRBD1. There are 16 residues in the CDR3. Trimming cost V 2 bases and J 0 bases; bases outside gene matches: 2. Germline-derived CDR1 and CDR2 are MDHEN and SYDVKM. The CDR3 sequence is CASSLIQGANTGELFF. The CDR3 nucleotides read TGTGCCAGCAGTTTAATACAGGGGGCGAACACCGGGGAGCTGTTTTTT.

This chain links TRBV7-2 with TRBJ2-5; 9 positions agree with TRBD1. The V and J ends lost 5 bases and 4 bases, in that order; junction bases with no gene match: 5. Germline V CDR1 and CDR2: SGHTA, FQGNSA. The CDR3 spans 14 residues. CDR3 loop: CASSVQGARETQYF. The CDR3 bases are TGTGCCAGCAGCGTACAGGGGGCTCGAGAGACCCAGTACTTC.

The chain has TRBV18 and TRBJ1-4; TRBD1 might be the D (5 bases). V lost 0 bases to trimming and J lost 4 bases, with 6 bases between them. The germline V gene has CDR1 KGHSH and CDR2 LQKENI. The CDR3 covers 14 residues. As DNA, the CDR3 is TGTGCCAGCTCACCACCGACAGATAATGAAAAACTGTTTTTT. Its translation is CASSPPTDNEKLFF.

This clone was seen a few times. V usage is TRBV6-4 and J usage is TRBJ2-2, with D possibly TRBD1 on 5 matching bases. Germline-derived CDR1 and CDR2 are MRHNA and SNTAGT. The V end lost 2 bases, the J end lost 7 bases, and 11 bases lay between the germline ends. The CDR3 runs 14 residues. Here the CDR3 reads CASSDQGDSGELFF. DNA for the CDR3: TGTGCCAGCAGTGACCAGGGTGACAGCGGGGAGCTGTTTTTT.

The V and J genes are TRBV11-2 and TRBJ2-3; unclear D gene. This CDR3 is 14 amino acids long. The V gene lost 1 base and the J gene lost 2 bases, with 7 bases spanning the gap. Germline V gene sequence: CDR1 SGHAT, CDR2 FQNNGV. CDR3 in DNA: TGTGCCAGCAGCTTAGCAACCTACACAGATACGCAGTATTTT. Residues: CASSLATYTDTQYF. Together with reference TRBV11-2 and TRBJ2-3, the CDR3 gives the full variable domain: EAGVAQSPRYKIIEKRQSVAFWCNPISGHATLYWYQQILGQGPKLLIQFQNNGVVDDSQLPKDRFSAERLKGVDSTLKIQPAKLEDSAVYLCASSLATYTDTQYFGPGTRLTVL.

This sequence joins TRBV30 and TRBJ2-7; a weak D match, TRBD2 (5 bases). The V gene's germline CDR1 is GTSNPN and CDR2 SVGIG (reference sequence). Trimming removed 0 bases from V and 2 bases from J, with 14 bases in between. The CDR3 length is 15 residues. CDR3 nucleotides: TGTGCCTGGAGTGTACGAGGGAGCGGAACCTACGAGCAGTACTTC. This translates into CAWSVRGSGTYEQYF. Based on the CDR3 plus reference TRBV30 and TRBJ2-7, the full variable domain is SQTIHQWPATLVQPVGSPLSLECTVEGTSNPNLYWYRQAAGRGLQLLFYSVGIGQISSEVPQNLSASRPQDRQFILSSKKLLLSDSGFYLCAWSVRGSGTYEQYFGPGTRLTVT.

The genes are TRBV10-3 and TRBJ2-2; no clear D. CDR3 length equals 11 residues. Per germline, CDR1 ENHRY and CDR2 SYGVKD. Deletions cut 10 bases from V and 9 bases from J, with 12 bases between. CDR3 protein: CATSPSRELFF. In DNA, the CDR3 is TGTGCCACCTCCCCGTCCCGGGAGCTGTTTTTT.

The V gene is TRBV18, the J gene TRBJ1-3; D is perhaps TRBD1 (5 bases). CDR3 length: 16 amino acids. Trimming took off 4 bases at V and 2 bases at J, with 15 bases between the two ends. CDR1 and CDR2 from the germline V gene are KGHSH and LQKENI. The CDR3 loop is CASSLTSGGTGNTIYF. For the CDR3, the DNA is TGTGCCAGCTCACTAACCTCTGGGGGGACTGGAAACACCATATATTTT.

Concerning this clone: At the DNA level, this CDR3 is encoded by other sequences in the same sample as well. The CDR3 reads CASSLGQGSYEQYF. CDR3 in DNA: TGCGCCAGCAGCTTGGGGCAGGGGTCCTACGAGCAGTACTTC. The chain recombines TRBV5-1 with TRBJ2-7; D is possibly TRBD1 (6 bases). Trimming removed 0 bases at V and 1 base at J, with 8 bases between. CDR3 size: 14 residues. The germline V gene has CDR1 SGHRS and CDR2 YFSETQ. The full variable domain, with the rest looked up from reference TRBV5-1 and TRBJ2-7, is KAGVTQTPRYLIKTRGQQVTLSCSPISGHRSVSWYQQTPGQGLQFLFEYFSETQRNKGNFPGRFSGRQFSNSRSEMNVSTLELGDSALYLCASSLGQGSYEQYFGPGTRLTVT.

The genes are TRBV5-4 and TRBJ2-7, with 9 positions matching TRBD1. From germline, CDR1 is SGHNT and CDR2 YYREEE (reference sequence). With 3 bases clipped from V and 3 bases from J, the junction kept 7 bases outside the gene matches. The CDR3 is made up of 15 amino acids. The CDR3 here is CASSSPGQGVYEQYF. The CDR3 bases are TGTGCCAGCAGCTCACCGGGACAGGGTGTCTACGAGCAGTACTTC. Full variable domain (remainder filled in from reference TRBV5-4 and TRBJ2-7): ETGVTQSPTHLIKTRGQQVTLRCSSQSGHNTVSWYQQALGQGPQFIFQYYREEENGRGNFPPRFSGLQFPNYSSELNVNALELDDSALYLCASSSPGQGVYEQYFGPGTRLTVT.

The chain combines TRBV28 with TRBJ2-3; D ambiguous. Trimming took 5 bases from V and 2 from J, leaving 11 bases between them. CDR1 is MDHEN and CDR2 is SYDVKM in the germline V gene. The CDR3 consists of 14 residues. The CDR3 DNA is TGTGCCAGCAGTCCTATCTATTCCACAGATACGCAGTATTTT. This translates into CASSPIYSTDTQYF.

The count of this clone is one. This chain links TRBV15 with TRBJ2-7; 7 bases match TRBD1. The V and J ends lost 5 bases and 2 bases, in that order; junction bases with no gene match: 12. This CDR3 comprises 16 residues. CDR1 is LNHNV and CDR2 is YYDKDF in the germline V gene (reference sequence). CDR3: CATSGHRGQATYEQYF. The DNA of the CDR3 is TGTGCCACCAGCGGACATCGTGGACAGGCCACCTACGAGCAGTACTTC.

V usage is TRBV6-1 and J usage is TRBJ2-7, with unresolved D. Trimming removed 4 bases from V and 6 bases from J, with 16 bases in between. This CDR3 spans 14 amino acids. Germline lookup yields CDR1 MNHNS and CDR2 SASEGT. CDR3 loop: CASSVQASVSEQYF. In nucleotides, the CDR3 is TGTGCCAGCAGTGTTCAGGCGTCGGTCAGCGAGCAGTACTTC.